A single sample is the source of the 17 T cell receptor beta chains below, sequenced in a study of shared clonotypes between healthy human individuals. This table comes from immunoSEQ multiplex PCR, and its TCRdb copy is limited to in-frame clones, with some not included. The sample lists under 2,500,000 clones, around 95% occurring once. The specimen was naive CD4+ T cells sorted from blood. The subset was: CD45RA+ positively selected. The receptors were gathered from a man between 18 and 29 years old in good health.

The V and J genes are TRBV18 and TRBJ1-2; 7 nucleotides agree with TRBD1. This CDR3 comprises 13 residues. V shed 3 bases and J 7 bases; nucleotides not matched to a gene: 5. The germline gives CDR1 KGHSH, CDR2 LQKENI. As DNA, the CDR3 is TGTGCCAGCTCACCGACAGGGCGGTTTGGCTACACCTTC. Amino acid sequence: CASSPTGRFGYTF.

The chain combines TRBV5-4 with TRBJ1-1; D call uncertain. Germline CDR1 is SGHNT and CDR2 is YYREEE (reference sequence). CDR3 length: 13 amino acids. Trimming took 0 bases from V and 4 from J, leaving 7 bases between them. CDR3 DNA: TGTGCCAGCAGCTTGGAGTGGACCACTGAAGCTTTCTTT. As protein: CASSLEWTTEAFF.

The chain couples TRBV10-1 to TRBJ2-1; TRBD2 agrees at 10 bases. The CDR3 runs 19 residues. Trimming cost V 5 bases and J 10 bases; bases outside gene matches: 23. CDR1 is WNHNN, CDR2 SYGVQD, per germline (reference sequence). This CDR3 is CASSRLFSAGGTAASEQFF. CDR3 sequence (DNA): TGCGCCAGCAGTCGCCTTTTCTCAGCGGGGGGGACCGCCGCTTCAGAGCAGTTCTTC.

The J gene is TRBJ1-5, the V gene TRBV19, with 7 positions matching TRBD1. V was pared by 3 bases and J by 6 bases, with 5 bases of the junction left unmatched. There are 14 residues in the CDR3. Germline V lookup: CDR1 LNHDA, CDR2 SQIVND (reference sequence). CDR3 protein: CASSIQTGIQPQHF. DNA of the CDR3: TGTGCCAGTAGTATCCAGACAGGGATTCAGCCCCAGCATTTT.

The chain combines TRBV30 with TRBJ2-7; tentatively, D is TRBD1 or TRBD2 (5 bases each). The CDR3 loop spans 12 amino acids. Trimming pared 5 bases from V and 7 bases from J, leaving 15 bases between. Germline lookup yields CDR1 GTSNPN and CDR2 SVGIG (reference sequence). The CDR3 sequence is CAWDHGTQEQYF. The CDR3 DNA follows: TGTGCCTGGGACCATGGGACCCAGGAGCAGTACTTC.

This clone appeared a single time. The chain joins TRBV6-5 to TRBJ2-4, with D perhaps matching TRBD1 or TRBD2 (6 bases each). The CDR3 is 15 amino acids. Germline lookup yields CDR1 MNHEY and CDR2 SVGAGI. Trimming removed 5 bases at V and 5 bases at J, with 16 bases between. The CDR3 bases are TGTGCCAGCAGTGGGGGCGGGGCGAACGAAAACATTCAGTACTTC. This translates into CASSGGGANENIQYF.

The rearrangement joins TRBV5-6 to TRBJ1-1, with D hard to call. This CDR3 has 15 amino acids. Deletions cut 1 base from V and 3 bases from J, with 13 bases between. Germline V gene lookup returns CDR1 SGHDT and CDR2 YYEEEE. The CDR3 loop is CASSLPATTHTEAFF. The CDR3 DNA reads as TGTGCCAGCAGCTTGCCGGCTACAACTCACACTGAAGCTTTCTTT.

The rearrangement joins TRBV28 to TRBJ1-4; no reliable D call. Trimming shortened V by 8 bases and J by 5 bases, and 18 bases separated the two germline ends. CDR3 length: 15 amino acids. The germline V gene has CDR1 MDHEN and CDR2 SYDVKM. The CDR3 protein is CASSEDFGTNEKLFF. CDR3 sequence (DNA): TGTGCCAGCTCGGAGGACTTCGGTACCAATGAAAAACTGTTTTTT.

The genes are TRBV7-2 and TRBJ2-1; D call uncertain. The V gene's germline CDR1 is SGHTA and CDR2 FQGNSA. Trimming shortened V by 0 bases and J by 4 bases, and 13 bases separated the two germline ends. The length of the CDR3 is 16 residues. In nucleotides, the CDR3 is TGTGCCAGCAGCTTAGCGCTCGGCGGAGCATACAATGAGCAGTTCTTC. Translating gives CASSLALGGAYNEQFF.

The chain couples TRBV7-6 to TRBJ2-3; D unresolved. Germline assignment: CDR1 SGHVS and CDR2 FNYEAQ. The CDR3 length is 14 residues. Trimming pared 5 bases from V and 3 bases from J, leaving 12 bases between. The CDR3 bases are TGTGCCAGCAGCCTACGACCTATTACAGATACGCAGTATTTT. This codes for CASSLRPITDTQYF. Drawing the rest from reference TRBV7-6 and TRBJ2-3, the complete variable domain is GAGVSQSPRYKVTKRGQDVALRCDPISGHVSLYWYRQALGQGPEFLTYFNYEAQQDKSGLPNDRFSAERPEGSISTLTIQRTEQRDSAMYRCASSLRPITDTQYFGPGTRLTVL.

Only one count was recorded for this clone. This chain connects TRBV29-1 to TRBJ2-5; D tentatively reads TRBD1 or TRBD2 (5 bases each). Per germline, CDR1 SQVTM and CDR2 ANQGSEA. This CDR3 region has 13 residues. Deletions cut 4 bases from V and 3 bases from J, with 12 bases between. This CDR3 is CSVVIGAEETQYF. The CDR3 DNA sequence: TGCAGCGTTGTGATCGGGGCCGAAGAGACCCAGTACTTC.

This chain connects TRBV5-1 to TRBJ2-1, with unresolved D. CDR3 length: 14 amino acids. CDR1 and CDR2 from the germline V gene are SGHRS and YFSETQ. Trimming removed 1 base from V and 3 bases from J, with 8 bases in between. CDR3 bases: TGCGCCAGCAGCTTGAACCCAGACTACAATGAGCAGTTCTTC. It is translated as CASSLNPDYNEQFF. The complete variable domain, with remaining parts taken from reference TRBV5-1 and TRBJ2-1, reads KAGVTQTPRYLIKTRGQQVTLSCSPISGHRSVSWYQQTPGQGLQFLFEYFSETQRNKGNFPGRFSGRQFSNSRSEMNVSTLELGDSALYLCASSLNPDYNEQFFGPGTRLTVL.

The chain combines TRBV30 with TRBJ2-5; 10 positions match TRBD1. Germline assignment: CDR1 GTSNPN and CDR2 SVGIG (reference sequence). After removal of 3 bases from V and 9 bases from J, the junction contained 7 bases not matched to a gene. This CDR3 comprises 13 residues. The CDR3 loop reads CAWRGDRGGAQYF. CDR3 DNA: TGTGCCTGGAGGGGGGACAGGGGAGGGGCCCAGTACTTC. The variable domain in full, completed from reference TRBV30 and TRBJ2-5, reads SQTIHQWPATLVQPVGSPLSLECTVEGTSNPNLYWYRQAAGRGLQLLFYSVGIGQISSEVPQNLSASRPQDRQFILSSKKLLLSDSGFYLCAWRGDRGGAQYFGPGTRLLVL.

The CDR3 DNA reads TGCGCCAGCAGCCAACGACTAGCGGGGTACAATGAGCAGTTCTTC. Its protein product is CASSQRLAGYNEQFF. The J gene is TRBJ2-1, the V gene TRBV4-3; 11 bases are shared with TRBD2. The V and J ends lost 2 bases and 4 bases, in that order; junction bases with no gene match: 1. CDR1 LGHNA and CDR2 YSLEER come from the germline V gene. The CDR3 loop spans 15 amino acids.

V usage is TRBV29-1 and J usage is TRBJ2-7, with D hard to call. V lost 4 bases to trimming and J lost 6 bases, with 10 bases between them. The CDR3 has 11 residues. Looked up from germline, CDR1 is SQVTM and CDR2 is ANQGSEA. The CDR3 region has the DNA TGCAGCGTTGTAACAGTTCGCGAGCAGTACTTC. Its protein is CSVVTVREQYF.

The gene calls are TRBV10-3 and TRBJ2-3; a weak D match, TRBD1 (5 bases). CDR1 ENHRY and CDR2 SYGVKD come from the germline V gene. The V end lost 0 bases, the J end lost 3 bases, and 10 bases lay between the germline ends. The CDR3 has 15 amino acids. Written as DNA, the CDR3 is TGTGCCATCAGTGAGTCGCGGCAGGGTACAGATACGCAGTATTTT. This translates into CAISESRQGTDTQYF.

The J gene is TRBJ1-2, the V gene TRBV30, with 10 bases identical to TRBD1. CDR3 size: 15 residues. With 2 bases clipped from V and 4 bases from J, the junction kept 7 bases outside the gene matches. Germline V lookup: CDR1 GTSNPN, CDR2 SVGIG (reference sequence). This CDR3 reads CAWSRQGALSYGYTF. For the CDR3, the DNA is TGTGCCTGGAGTCGACAGGGGGCGCTTTCCTATGGCTACACCTTC.